The 21 T cell receptor beta chains presented below share a single source sample, sequenced in a study of OX40 agonist ivuxolimab in advanced cancers. Data came from immunoSEQ multiplex PCR; TCRdb stores just in-frame clones and leaves some out. The table records 60,000 to 100,000 clones, 85% to 95% of them present only once. The sequencing here drew on CD4+ or CD8+ T cells sorted from blood, taken in a trial of the OX40 agonist ivuxolimab. The receptors stem from an adult with an advanced solid tumor such as melanoma, head and neck, liver or kidney cancer.

The chain links TRBV6-6 to TRBJ2-7; 7 bases line up with TRBD1. CDR1 and CDR2 (germline): MNHNY, SVGAGI (reference sequence). This CDR3 spans 16 amino acids. After removal of 2 bases from V and 6 bases from J, the junction contained 13 bases not matched to a gene. The CDR3 protein is CASSYPRDSHLAEQYF. CDR3 nucleotide sequence: TGTGCCAGCAGTTACCCCCGGGACAGCCACCTAGCCGAGCAGTACTTC.

This clone was recorded once. V and J are TRBV28 and TRBJ1-2, with D maybe TRBD1 (6 bases). Deletions cut 10 bases from V and 2 bases from J, with 14 bases between. Germline V gene lookup returns CDR1 MDHEN and CDR2 SYDVKM. The CDR3 is 13 amino acids. This chain's CDR3 is CATRDKGNYGYTF. CDR3 nucleotides: TGTGCCACCCGGGACAAGGGAAACTATGGCTACACCTTC.

The sample holds one count of this clone. J is TRBJ2-3 and V is TRBV6-4; 10 positions agree with TRBD2. V dropped 6 bases and J dropped 4; count of bases not matched to a gene: 7. The CDR3 contains 15 residues. The germline V gene encodes CDR1 MRHNA and CDR2 SNTAGT. The CDR3, as DNA: TGTGCCAGCAGCACTAGCGGGGCCGCTGCAGATACGCAGTATTTT. This encodes CASSTSGAAADTQYF.

DNA of the CDR3: TGTGCCAGCAGCTTAAGGGACAGGGAGGACAATGAGCAGTTCTTC. Protein sequence: CASSLRDREDNEQFF. The J gene is TRBJ2-1, the V gene TRBV11-2; the match to TRBD1 covers 9 bases. This CDR3 is built from 15 residues. V was clipped by 2 bases and J by 5 bases; unmatched bases: 4. Germline CDR1 is SGHAT and CDR2 is FQNNGV.

The rearrangement uses TRBV6-5 and TRBJ2-7, with 7 nucleotides matching TRBD2. The CDR3 sequence is 14 residues long. CDR1 is MNHEY, CDR2 SVGAGI, per germline. Trimming at V came to 0 bases and at J to 5 bases, leaving 4 bases not matched to a gene. As DNA, the CDR3 is TGTGCCAGCAGTTACTCGGGAGGGATCGACGAGCAGTACTTC. Amino acid sequence: CASSYSGGIDEQYF.

The rearrangement uses TRBV5-6 and TRBJ2-7; tentatively, D is TRBD2 (5 bases). The germline V and J ends were trimmed by 4 bases and 3 bases, with 11 bases remaining between them. This CDR3 spans 13 amino acids. Germline assignment: CDR1 SGHDT and CDR2 YYEEEE. The CDR3 DNA sequence: TGTGCCAGCAGCCCGACGGCGGGCTACGAGCAGTACTTC. As protein: CASSPTAGYEQYF. Full variable domain (rest looked up from reference TRBV5-6 and TRBJ2-7): DAGVTQSPTHLIKTRGQQVTLRCSPKSGHDTVSWYQQALGQGPQFIFQYYEEEERQRGNFPDRFSGHQFPNYSSELNVNALLLGDSALYLCASSPTAGYEQYFGPGTRLTVT.

The rearrangement uses TRBV27 and TRBJ1-6; D call uncertain. The germline V and J ends were trimmed by 0 bases and 1 base, with 7 bases remaining between them. Germline V gene sequence: CDR1 MNHEY, CDR2 SMNVEV (reference sequence). The CDR3 spans 16 residues. The CDR3 region is CASSLSFGSYNSPLHF. CDR3 in DNA: TGTGCCAGCAGTTTATCGTTCGGGTCCTATAATTCACCCCTCCACTTT.

The V call is TRBV27, the J call TRBJ2-2; 12 nucleotides match TRBD2. Trimming cost V 4 bases and J 1 base; bases outside gene matches: 4. The CDR3 covers 17 residues. The germline V gene has CDR1 MNHEY and CDR2 SMNVEV (reference sequence). The DNA for the CDR3 is TGTGCCAGCAGTTCTACTAGCGGGGGGCGGAACACCGGGGAGCTGTTTTTT. Translation: CASSSTSGGRNTGELFF.

This clone was detected only a few times. The gene calls are TRBV15 and TRBJ1-6; no clear D. The germline CDR1 and CDR2 sequences are LNHNV and YYDKDF (reference sequence). The V and J ends lost 1 base and 7 bases respectively, with 11 bases between them. The CDR3 totals 15 residues. The CDR3 DNA reads as TGTGCCACCAGCAGAGTCCCCCTCCAAAATTCACCCCTCCACTTT. It specifies CATSRVPLQNSPLHF.

V and J are TRBV19 and TRBJ1-2; D gene uncertain. Deletions cut 4 bases from V and 5 bases from J, with 8 bases between. Germline values: CDR1 LNHDA, CDR2 SQIVND (reference sequence). The CDR3 has 12 residues. This chain's CDR3 is CASSTEGYGYTF. The CDR3 DNA is TGTGCCAGTAGTACGGAAGGGTATGGCTACACCTTC.

This clone showed up just once. The chain couples TRBV9 to TRBJ2-5; weak D call: TRBD1 (7 bases). This CDR3 region has 16 residues. Germline CDR1 reads SGDLS; CDR2 reads YYNGEE. Trimming removed 4 bases from V and 2 bases from J, with 18 bases in between. CDR3 in DNA: TGTGCCAGCAGCACCGGGAGAGGGGGCAGGCAAGAGACCCAGTACTTC. Translation gives CASSTGRGGRQETQYF.

The V call is TRBV5-6, the J call TRBJ2-5; no definite D call. The CDR3 spans 12 residues. V was clipped by 4 bases and J by 7 bases, with 11 bases between them. Germline V lookup: CDR1 SGHDT, CDR2 YYEEEE. The DNA of the CDR3 is TGTGCCAGCAGCCCACAGTCAGGGACCCAGTACTTC. Protein sequence: CASSPQSGTQYF.

This sequence joins TRBV9 and TRBJ2-3, with D perhaps assigned TRBD1 or TRBD2 (5 bases each). CDR3 size: 16 residues. The germline V gene has CDR1 SGDLS and CDR2 YYNGEE. The germline V and J ends were trimmed by 2 bases and 0 bases, with 13 bases remaining between them. CDR3 bases: TGTGCCAGCAGCGTTCTAGGGGAGTTTAGCACAGATACGCAGTATTTT. It is translated as CASSVLGEFSTDTQYF.

This rearrangement joins TRBV7-9 to TRBJ2-3; D could derive from TRBD1 or TRBD2 (5 bases each). The CDR3 length is 15 residues. The V gene's germline CDR1 is SEHNR and CDR2 FQNEAQ (reference sequence). The V end was cut by 5 bases, the J end by 0 bases, with 12 bases between. The CDR3 region is CASSRTGASTDTQYF. CDR3 DNA: TGTGCCAGCAGCCGCACCGGGGCAAGCACAGATACGCAGTATTTT. Looking up the rest from reference TRBV7-9 and TRBJ2-3 gives the full variable domain: DTGVSQNPRHKITKRGQNVTFRCDPISEHNRLYWYRQTLGQGPEFLTYFQNEAQLEKSRLLSDRFSAERPKGSFSTLEIQRTEQGDSAMYLCASSRTGASTDTQYFGPGTRLTVL.

The DNA of the CDR3 is TGTGCCAGCAGCTTCGCCGGCCGCTCCTACGAGCAGTACTTC. Protein product: CASSFAGRSYEQYF. The rearrangement uses TRBV7-9 and TRBJ2-7, with D unresolved. With 3 bases removed from V and 0 bases from J, the gap between germline ends came to 9 bases. Germline V gene lookup returns CDR1 SEHNR and CDR2 FQNEAQ (reference sequence). This CDR3 is 14 amino acids long.

The chain couples TRBV14 to TRBJ1-4; D possibly corresponds to TRBD1 (6 bases). Germline-derived CDR1 and CDR2 are SGHDN and FVKESK. The CDR3 is 14 amino acids. Between the trimmed V and J ends, which lost 6 bases and 7 bases, there was a span of 15 bases. The CDR3 nucleotides are TGTGCCAGCAGGCAGACAGGTTCGGGTGAAAAACTGTTTTTT. This gives the protein CASRQTGSGEKLFF.

The genes are TRBV9 and TRBJ2-5; D is possibly TRBD2 (5 bases). Per germline, CDR1 SGDLS and CDR2 YYNGEE. Trimming shortened V by 0 bases and J by 1 base, and 10 bases separated the two germline ends. There are 15 residues in the CDR3. This CDR3 reads CASSVGGQSQETQYF. CDR3 sequence (DNA): TGTGCCAGCAGCGTAGGAGGGCAGTCCCAAGAGACCCAGTACTTC.

V usage is TRBV27 and J usage is TRBJ2-5, with TRBD2 as a possible D gene (5 bases). Trimming removed 1 base at V and 7 bases at J, with 10 bases between. The germline CDR1 and CDR2 sequences are MNHEY and SMNVEV (reference sequence). The CDR3 has 13 residues. CDR3 loop: CASSLWTAGTQYF. In DNA form, the CDR3 reads TGTGCCAGCAGTTTATGGACGGCGGGGACCCAGTACTTC.

This chain joins TRBV11-2 and TRBJ2-5, with 7 nucleotides matching TRBD1. Trimming cost V 3 bases and J 1 base; bases outside gene matches: 11. The CDR3 has 17 amino acids. Looked up from germline, CDR1 is SGHAT and CDR2 is FQNNGV. CDR3 protein: CASSFTGAGATQETQYF. In nucleotides, the CDR3 is TGTGCCAGCAGCTTTACAGGGGCAGGGGCTACCCAAGAGACCCAGTACTTC. Full variable domain (missing parts from reference TRBV11-2 and TRBJ2-5): EAGVAQSPRYKIIEKRQSVAFWCNPISGHATLYWYQQILGQGPKLLIQFQNNGVVDDSQLPKDRFSAERLKGVDSTLKIQPAKLEDSAVYLCASSFTGAGATQETQYFGPGTRLLVL.

This rearrangement joins TRBV9 to TRBJ2-7, with D perhaps being TRBD1 or TRBD2 (5 bases each). Germline assignment: CDR1 SGDLS and CDR2 YYNGEE. V lost 3 bases, J lost 6 bases, and 13 bases lay in between. This CDR3 contains 13 residues. CDR3: CASSAGTHGEQYF. The CDR3 DNA is TGTGCCAGCAGCGCCGGGACCCACGGCGAGCAGTACTTC.

A remark on this clone: Other DNA variants within this sample encode the same CDR3. The chain recombines TRBV27 with TRBJ2-7, with a possible D match to TRBD1 (6 bases). Germline V gene data show CDR1 as MNHEY and CDR2 as SMNVEV (reference sequence). The CDR3 runs to 13 residues. Trimming cost V 3 bases and J 1 base, with 7 bases left between them. CDR3: CASSFGTSYEQYF. CDR3 in DNA: TGTGCCAGCAGTTTCGGGACATCCTACGAGCAGTACTTC.